The TCR beta chain under discussion was sequenced for a study of CD8 T cells in Susac syndrome. RNA in amounts of about 0.5 to 1 ug was reverse transcribed with random hexamers. TCRdb ran MiXCR on the immunoSEQ multiplex PCR reads and lists one entry per CDR3 protein. The sample holds 250,000 to 300,000 distinct CDR3 sequences; 75% to 85% are singletons and the top ten take 0.21%. The CDR3 spans 16 residues. Germline assignment: CDR1 MGHRA and CDR2 YSYEKL. Unmatched junction bases numbered 8, after V lost 3 bases and J lost 5 bases. This clonotype was detected only a few times. Treatment-naive patients with stable or active relapsing-remitting disease served as multiple sclerosis controls.

The chain recombines TRBV4-1 with TRBJ2-1; 9 positions agree with TRBD2. The sequenced sample consisted of CD8+ T cells from PBMCs. The sequence derives from a human donor with multiple sclerosis. CDR3 amino acids: CASSQGRLAENNEQFF. In DNA form, the CDR3 reads TGCGCCAGCAGCCAGGGCAGACTAGCGGAAAACAATGAGCAGTTCTTC.